Included here is one TCR beta chain sequence, with context. Indicated time point: newly diagnosed, previously untreated cHL patient sample. CD4+ T cells were purified from thawed PBMCs by negative selection. TCRdb's copy holds only in-frame clones and misses some; the assay was immunoSEQ multiplex PCR. The sample has over 15,000 clones, 92% seen once. The germline gives CDR1 MDHEN, CDR2 SYDVKM. The V end lost 3 bases, the J end lost 2 bases, and 14 bases lay between the germline ends. This CDR3 is built from 15 residues. The sample belongs to a study of PD-1 blockade in classical Hodgkin lymphoma. This chain joins TRBV28 and TRBJ2-7; the D is unclear. Sequencing input: CD4+ T cells from blood. The sequence was collected from a human donor with classical Hodgkin lymphoma. The chain's CDR3 is CASSFLSLTAYEQYF. CDR3 coding DNA: TGTGCCAGCAGTTTCCTCTCTCTTACTGCCTACGAGCAGTACTTC. Full variable domain (remainder filled in from reference TRBV28 and TRBJ2-7): DVKVTQSSRYLVKRTGEKVFLECVQDMDHENMFWYRQDPGLGLRLIYFSYDVKMKEKGDIPEGYSVSREKKERFSLILESASTNQTSMYLCASSFLSLTAYEQYFGPGTRLTVT.